This TCR beta chain comes out of a study of PD-1 blockade in classical Hodgkin lymphoma. Sequencing used immunoSEQ multiplex PCR; TCRdb keeps in-frame clones, though not all of them. The sample gives under 70,000 clones, 60% to 80% of which show up once; 9% to 10% is in the top ten. This clone was detected only a few times. Its target is not known. In every patient, relapse followed autologous stem cell transplantation, while exposure to brentuximab vedotin differed. The V gene end was trimmed by 5 bases and the J gene end by 6 bases; junction bases not matched to a gene: 6. CDR3 size: 14 residues. Germline V gene lookup returns CDR1 MNHEY and CDR2 SVGAGI. General study results and limits: Healthy donors reportedly exceeded newly diagnosed patients in baseline TCR diversity. A significant rise in TCR diversity by C4D1 was seen for CD4+ but not CD8+ cells.

The J gene is TRBJ1-5, the V gene TRBV6-5; 8 nucleotides agree with TRBD1. Sequenced here: peripheral blood mononuclear cells (PBMCs), sampled before the second cycle of nivolumab. This sequence originates from a human donor with classical Hodgkin lymphoma. The CDR3 here is CASSPRTGRQPQHF. CDR3 nucleotides: TGTGCCAGCAGTCCTCGGACAGGGCGTCAGCCCCAGCATTTT.